The 14 T cell receptor beta chains presented below share a single source sample, sequenced in a study of post-analysis software for immune sequencing data. Study results and caveats: Five TRBV segments, including TRBV5-6, TRBV5-1 and TRBV20-1, were more frequent in patients than controls.

The antigens these receptors bind are not known. The library was made from cDNA and included unique molecular identifiers. TCRdb analysed the PCR reads with MiXCR anew, one entry per CDR3 protein. The sample has approximately 460,000 distinct CDR3 sequences; roughly 45% are singletons. What was sequenced was blood. Receptors were obtained from a girl aged 5 to 17 with multiple sclerosis.

There are a few counts of this clonotype. The chain combines TRBV7-3 with TRBJ2-1, with 7 nucleotides matching TRBD2. Losses at the gene ends were 5 bases for V and 4 bases for J; bases not matched to a gene: 8. CDR3 length: 15 amino acids. Germline values: CDR1 SGHTA, CDR2 FQGTGA. CDR3 sequence reads: CASSLGRTVYNEQFF. DNA for the CDR3: TGTGCCAGCAGCCTCGGGAGGACCGTATACAATGAGCAGTTCTTC.

The chain joins TRBV28 to TRBJ2-3; no reliable D call. The V gene lost 3 bases and the J gene lost 2 bases, with 18 bases spanning the gap. Germline V gene data show CDR1 as MDHEN and CDR2 as SYDVKM. The length of the CDR3 is 17 residues. The CDR3 here is CASSFQFRLQFTDTQYF. The CDR3 region has the DNA TGTGCCAGCAGTTTTCAATTTAGATTACAGTTCACAGATACGCAGTATTTT.

The genes are TRBV6-6 and TRBJ2-1; 9 bases match TRBD2. Germline V CDR1 and CDR2: MNHNY, SVGAGI (reference sequence). CDR3 length: 17 residues. V lost 0 bases, J lost 4 bases, and 7 bases stayed unmatched. Here the CDR3 DNA reads TGTGCCAGCAGTTACTCGGGGGTAGCGGGAGTGTACAATGAGCAGTTCTTC. The encoded protein is CASSYSGVAGVYNEQFF.

The sample holds a few counts of this clonotype. The chain employs TRBV20-1 and TRBJ2-1; TRBD2 matches 9 bases. The CDR3 has 14 residues. Germline trimming cut 6 bases from V and 7 bases from J; bases unmatched to any gene: 10. Germline V gives CDR1 DFQATT, CDR2 SNEGSKA (reference sequence). The CDR3 here is CSAPAGTSRNEQFF. In nucleotides, the CDR3 is TGCAGTGCCCCGGCGGGGACTAGCAGGAATGAGCAGTTCTTC.

Concerning this clonotype itself: An end of the junction differs from the germline gene, which may be a read error. The chain combines TRBV10-3 with TRBJ2-1; 8 nucleotides line up with TRBD2. The CDR3 loop spans 15 amino acids. Germline V gene lookup returns CDR1 ENHRY and CDR2 SYGVKD. The CDR3 nucleotides are TGTGCCATCGGTTCCGGGACTAGAAGATCCGATGAGCGGTTCTTC. Residues: CAIGSGTRRSDERFF.

The chain links TRBV7-9 to TRBJ2-5, with TRBD1 as a possible D gene (5 bases). The DNA end is a closer match to TRBJ2-7, so the J assignment may be wrong. This CDR3 is 16 amino acids long. CDR1 is SEHNR, CDR2 FQNEAQ, per germline (reference sequence). CDR3 in amino acids: CASSPRSSRVLSEQYF. Written as DNA, the CDR3 is TGTGCCAGCAGTCCCCGTTCGTCCAGGGTCTTGAGCGAGCAGTACTTC.

The rearrangement links TRBV20-1 to TRBJ2-7; 9 nucleotides agree with TRBD2. Trimming took 0 bases from V and 12 from J; bases not matched to a gene: 9. Per germline, CDR1 DFQATT and CDR2 SNEGSKA (reference sequence). The CDR3 covers 13 residues. The CDR3 spells CSAREGSASGMYF. The CDR3 DNA reads TGCAGTGCTAGAGAGGGATCGGCTAGCGGGATGTACTTC.

Only a few counts were recorded for this clonotype. The chain combines TRBV4-2 with TRBJ2-6; D is uncertain. The CDR3 runs 15 residues. Germline V gene data show CDR1 as LGHNA and CDR2 as YNFKEQ. With 6 bases removed from V and 1 base from J, the gap between germline ends came to 10 bases. DNA of the CDR3: TGTGCCAGCAGAGATACAGATTCTGGGGCCAACGTCCTGACTTTC. As protein: CASRDTDSGANVLTF.

This clonotype was seen more than once but under ten times. The chain links TRBV11-2 to TRBJ2-3; D might be TRBD2 (6 bases). This CDR3 contains 15 residues. CDR1 is SGHAT and CDR2 is FQNNGV in the germline V gene. The V end was cut by 5 bases, the J end by 4 bases, with 16 bases between. CDR3 sequence: CASSTARRDSDTQYF. The CDR3 coding sequence is TGTGCCAGCAGCACCGCCCGGCGGGATTCAGATACGCAGTATTTT. The variable domain in full, completed from reference TRBV11-2 and TRBJ2-3, reads EAGVAQSPRYKIIEKRQSVAFWCNPISGHATLYWYQQILGQGPKLLIQFQNNGVVDDSQLPKDRFSAERLKGVDSTLKIQPAKLEDSAVYLCASSTARRDSDTQYFGPGTRLTVL.

On this clonotype itself: The junction shows a germline mismatch at one end, possibly a read error. Here the CDR3 reads CSAIFTGEADQSQHF. CDR3 DNA: TGCAGTGCTATATTCACTGGGGAGGCGGATCAGTCCCAGCATTTT. J is TRBJ1-5 and V is TRBV20-1; D is uncertain. This CDR3 has 15 amino acids. The germline V gene has CDR1 DFQATT and CDR2 SNEGSKA (reference sequence).

The chain employs TRBV27 and TRBJ1-1; D perhaps matches TRBD1 (5 bases). CDR1 and CDR2 from the germline V gene are MNHEY and SMNVEV (reference sequence). CDR3 length equals 16 residues. The ends were cut back, 2 bases at V and 0 bases at J, with 13 bases in the middle. The CDR3 sequence is CASSLVQGFMNTEAFF. The CDR3 DNA sequence: TGTGCCAGCAGTTTAGTCCAGGGATTCATGAACACTGAAGCTTTCTTT.

A note on this clonotype: One end of the junction fails to match germline, which may point to a read error. The V call is TRBV7-3, the J call TRBJ2-3; 9 bases match TRBD2. CDR3 length: 15 residues. Germline V lookup: CDR1 SGHTA, CDR2 FQGTGA. DNA for the CDR3: TGTGTCAGCAGCTCGACGGGACTAGCTACAGATACGCAGTATTTT. This sequence encodes CVSSSTGLATDTQYF. Looking up the rest from reference TRBV7-3 and TRBJ2-3 gives the full variable domain: GAGVSQTPSNKVTEKGKYVELRCDPISGHTALYWYRQSLGQGPEFLIYFQGTGAADDSGLPNDRFFAVRPEGSVSTLKIQRTERGDSAVYLCVSSSTGLATDTQYFGPGTRLTVL.

The DNA of the CDR3 is TGCAGTGCCCCCGTCGACATCTACGAGCAGTACTTC. Translation: CSAPVDIYEQYF. The chain recombines TRBV20-1 with TRBJ2-7; D is ambiguous. Looked up from germline, CDR1 is DFQATT and CDR2 is SNEGSKA (reference sequence). The CDR3 spans 12 residues. Trimming took off 6 bases at V and 3 bases at J, with 12 bases between the two ends.

This chain joins TRBV28 and TRBJ2-5; TRBD2 matches 8 bases. The DNA matches TRBJ2-7 better at its end, which makes the J call doubtful. The CDR3 is 16 residues long. CDR1 is MDHEN, CDR2 SYDVKM, per germline. CDR3 amino acids: CASSLSQTSAAYEQYF. The CDR3 DNA follows: TGTGCCAGCAGTTTGAGTCAGACTAGCGCAGCCTACGAGCAGTACTTC.